This T cell receptor beta chain comes out of a study of T cells in Graves' hyperthyroidism and ophthalmopathy. Study outcomes and limitations: Within blood appeared most thyroid clonotypes that had expanded above 0.001.

CDR1 MDHEN and CDR2 SYDVKM come from the germline V gene. V shed 4 bases and J 8 bases; nucleotides not matched to a gene: 11. The CDR3 consists of 16 residues. RNA transcripts served as the template for amplifying TCR beta CDR3 regions. An initial round of RT-PCR targeting the TCR CDR3 relied on the HTBI primer set. A single record per CDR3 protein comes from TCRdb applying MiXCR to the multiplex PCR reads. The sample lists 300,000 to 500,000 distinct CDR3 sequences; more than 12% were seen once. Any patient presenting with uncontrolled infection, other autoimmune disease, pregnancy or lactation was left out. This clonotype has more than one count but fewer than ten. No antigen is known for it.

The sequenced material came from blood. The sequence derives from a man aged 50 or older with Graves' ophthalmopathy. This chain uses TRBV28 with TRBJ2-1; 10 nucleotides agree with TRBD2. DNA of the CDR3: TGTGCCAGCAGTTGGAACCCCGGGACTAGCGAGGATGAGCAGTTCTTC. It translates to CASSWNPGTSEDEQFF.